The 5 T cell receptor beta chains below all came from one sample that was sequenced in a study of regulatory T cells in long-lasting Graves disease. Relying on iRepertoire HTBI primers and Arm-PCR of CDR3 regions, the team built TCR beta libraries. TCRdb reprocessed the multiplex PCR reads with MiXCR, giving one entry per CDR3 protein. The sample includes some 400,000 distinct CDR3 sequences, approximately 15% of them seen just once. Time point noted: newly diagnosed GD, antithyroid drugs for less than 3 months. Isolated PBMC RNA provided the starting material for the TCR library. This same sample was also taken into another study, of T cells in Graves' hyperthyroidism and ophthalmopathy.

Specimen: peripheral blood mononuclear cells (PBMCs), collected at new diagnosis, from a patient treated with antithyroid drugs. These receptor sequences come from a woman in her thirties with Graves disease.

Regarding this clonotype: A much bigger clone sits one base away, suggesting this may be a read error. The V call is TRBV30, the J call TRBJ2-1, with TRBD1 identical over 7 bases. J lost 10 bases, V lost 4 bases, and 13 bases had no gene match. Germline V lookup: CDR1 GTSNPN, CDR2 SVGIG (reference sequence). CDR3 size: 14 residues. CDR3 DNA sequence: TGTGCCTGGAACCGCCGGACAGGCTCCTACGAGCAGTTCTTC. This sequence encodes CAWNRRTGSYEQFF.

In this sample, this clonotype turned up many times. The rearrangement joins TRBV13 to TRBJ2-1; 9 bases match TRBD2. V dropped 8 bases and J dropped 5; count of bases not matched to a gene: 4. The germline gives CDR1 PRHDT, CDR2 FYEKMQ (reference sequence). This CDR3 is 13 amino acids long. Here the CDR3 DNA reads TGTGCCAGCTTGGTAGCGGGGGACAATGAGCAGTTCTTC. Translated, it gives CASLVAGDNEQFF.

This clonotype was picked up a small number of times. This chain connects TRBV7-2 to TRBJ1-6; 9 nucleotides agree with TRBD1. The germline V gene has CDR1 SGHTA and CDR2 FQGNSA. CDR3 length equals 16 residues. The junction had 7 bases not matched to a gene; V was cut back by 4 bases and J by 6 bases. The CDR3 nucleotides are TGTGCCAGCAGCTCCCGCCTGACAGGGGGTAATTCACCCCTCCACTTT. Translation gives CASSSRLTGGNSPLHF.

This CDR3 is CATSDRGTGRNHNPSETQYF. CDR3 DNA sequence: TGTGCCACCAGTGACCGAGGGACAGGGCGAAACCATAACCCCAGCGAGACCCAGTACTTC. This chain joins TRBV24-1 and TRBJ2-5; TRBD1 matches 9 bases. Trimming took 4 bases from V and 5 from J; bases not matched to a gene: 22. The CDR3 consists of 20 residues. Germline V gene lookup returns CDR1 KGHDR and CDR2 SFDVKD.

This clonotype was found many times. The chain couples TRBV20-1 to TRBJ2-1; 10 positions agree with TRBD2. The V and J ends lost 0 bases and 2 bases, in that order; junction bases with no gene match: 4. The CDR3 runs 16 residues. Per germline, CDR1 DFQATT and CDR2 SNEGSKA (reference sequence). The CDR3 coding sequence is TGCAGTGCTAGAGAACTAGCGGGGTCAACCTACAATGAGCAGTTCTTC. This codes for CSARELAGSTYNEQFF.